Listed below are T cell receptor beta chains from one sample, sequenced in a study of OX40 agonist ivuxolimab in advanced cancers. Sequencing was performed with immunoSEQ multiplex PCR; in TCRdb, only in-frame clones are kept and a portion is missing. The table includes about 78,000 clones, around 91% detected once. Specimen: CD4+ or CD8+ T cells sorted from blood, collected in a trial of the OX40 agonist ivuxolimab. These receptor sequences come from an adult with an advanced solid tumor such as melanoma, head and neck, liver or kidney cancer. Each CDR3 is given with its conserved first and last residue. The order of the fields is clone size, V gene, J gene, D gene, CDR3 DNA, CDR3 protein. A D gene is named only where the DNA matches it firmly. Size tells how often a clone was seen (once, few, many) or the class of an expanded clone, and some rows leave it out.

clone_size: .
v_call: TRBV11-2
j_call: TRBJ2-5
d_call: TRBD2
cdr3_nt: TGTGCCAGCAGCTTGCCGACTAGCGTGGGGACCCAGTACTTC
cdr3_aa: CASSLPTSVGTQYF

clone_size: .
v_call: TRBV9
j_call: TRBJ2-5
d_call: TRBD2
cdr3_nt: TGTGCCAGCAGCCGACGGACTAGCCCACAAGAGACCCAGTACTTC
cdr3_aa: CASSRRTSPQETQYF

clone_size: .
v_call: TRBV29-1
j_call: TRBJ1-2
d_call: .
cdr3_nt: TGCAGCGTTGATTCCACTGGGGGTGGCTATGGCTACACCTTC
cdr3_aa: CSVDSTGGGYGYTF

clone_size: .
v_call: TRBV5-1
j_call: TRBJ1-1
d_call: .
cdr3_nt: TGCGCCAGCAGCCTGGACAGTCTGAACACTGAAGCTTTCTTT
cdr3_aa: CASSLDSLNTEAFF

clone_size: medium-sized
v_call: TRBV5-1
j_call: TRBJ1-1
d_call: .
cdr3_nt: TGCGCCACCTCCACCAGGGGATCAGACACTGAAGCTTTCTTT
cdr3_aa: CATSTRGSDTEAFF

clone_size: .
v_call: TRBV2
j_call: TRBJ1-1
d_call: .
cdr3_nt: TGTGCCAGCAGCGCCCTTTATGGGAACACTGAAGCTTTCTTT
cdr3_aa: CASSALYGNTEAFF

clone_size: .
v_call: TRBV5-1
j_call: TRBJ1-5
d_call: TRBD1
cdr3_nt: TGCGCCAGCAGCTCCGGGACAGGGGGCGATCAGCCCCAGCATTTT
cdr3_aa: CASSSGTGGDQPQHF

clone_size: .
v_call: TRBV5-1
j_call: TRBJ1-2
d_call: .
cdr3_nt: TGCGCCAGCAGCCTCCTCGACACGAACGGAGGCTACACCTTC
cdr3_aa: CASSLLDTNGGYTF

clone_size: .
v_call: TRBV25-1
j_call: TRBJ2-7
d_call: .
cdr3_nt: TGTGCCAGCGGGGCGGGACCCTGGCTGTACTTC
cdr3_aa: CASGAGPWLYF

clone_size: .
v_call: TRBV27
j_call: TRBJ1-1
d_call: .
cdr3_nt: TGTGCCAGCAGTTTGGGTACGAACACTGAAGCTTTCTTT
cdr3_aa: CASSLGTNTEAFF

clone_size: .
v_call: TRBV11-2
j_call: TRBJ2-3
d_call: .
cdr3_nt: TGTGCCAGCAGCTCAGAGGGGCTTTTCACAGATACGCAGTATTTT
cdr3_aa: CASSSEGLFTDTQYF

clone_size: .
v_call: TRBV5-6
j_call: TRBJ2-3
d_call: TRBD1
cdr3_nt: TGTGCCAGCAGCAAACCGGGACAGAACACAGATACGCAGTATTTT
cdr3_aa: CASSKPGQNTDTQYF

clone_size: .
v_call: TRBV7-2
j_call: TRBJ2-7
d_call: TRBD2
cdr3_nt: TGTGCCAGCAGACCAGACGGCGGGAGGGCCCTCGAGCAGTACTTC
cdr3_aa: CASRPDGGRALEQYF

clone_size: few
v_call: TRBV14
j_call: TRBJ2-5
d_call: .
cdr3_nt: TGTGCCAGCAGCCAAGATTGGACCGGGACACCTTACTTC
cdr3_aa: CASSQDWTGTPYF

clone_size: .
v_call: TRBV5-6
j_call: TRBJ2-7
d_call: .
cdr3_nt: TGTGCCAGCAGCTTGTTAAGCGGAGGCTCCTACGAGCAGTACTTC
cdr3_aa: CASSLLSGGSYEQYF

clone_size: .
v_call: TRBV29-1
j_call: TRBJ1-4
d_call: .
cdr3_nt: TGCAGCGTTGCCCACGGGGGTGAAAAACTGTTTTTT
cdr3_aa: CSVAHGGEKLFF

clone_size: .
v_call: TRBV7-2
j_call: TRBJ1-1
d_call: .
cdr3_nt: TGTGCCAGCAGCTTGGAGGCGAACACTGAAGCTTTCTTT
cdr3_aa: CASSLEANTEAFF

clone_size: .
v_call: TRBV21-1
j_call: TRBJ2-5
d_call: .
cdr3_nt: TGTGCCACCCTCGGACAGTCCCTCGGGGAGACCCAGTACTTC
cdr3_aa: CATLGQSLGETQYF

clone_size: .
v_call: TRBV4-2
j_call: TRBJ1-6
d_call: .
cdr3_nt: TGTGCCAGCAGCCAAGGTATGGGGCCCCTCCACTTT
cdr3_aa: CASSQGMGPLHF

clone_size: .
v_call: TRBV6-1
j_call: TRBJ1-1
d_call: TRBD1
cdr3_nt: TGTGCCAGCAGAATTACAGGGGGCGGCACTGAAGCTTTCTTT
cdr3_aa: CASRITGGGTEAFF

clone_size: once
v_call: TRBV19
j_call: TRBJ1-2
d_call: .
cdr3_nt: TGTGCCAGCCAGGTGCCCGTCTATGGCTACACCTTC
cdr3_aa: CASQVPVYGYTF

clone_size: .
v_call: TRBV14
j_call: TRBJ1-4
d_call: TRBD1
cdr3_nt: TGTGCCAGCAGCCAACTCTTCACAGGGGGTCCTAATGAAAAACTGTTTTTT
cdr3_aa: CASSQLFTGGPNEKLFF

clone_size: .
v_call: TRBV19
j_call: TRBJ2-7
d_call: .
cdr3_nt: TGTGCCAGTAGTATCGGAGGGGCCCTCTCCGAGCAGTACTTC
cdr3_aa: CASSIGGALSEQYF

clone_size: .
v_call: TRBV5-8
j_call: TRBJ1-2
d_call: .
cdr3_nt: TGTGCCAGCAGCTTGGCCCAAGACAGCCTTAGCGGCTACACCTTC
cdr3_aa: CASSLAQDSLSGYTF

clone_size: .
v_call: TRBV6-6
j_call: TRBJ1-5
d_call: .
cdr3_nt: TGTGCCAGCAGTTCTCCCGGAGGGGGTCAGCCCCAGCATTTT
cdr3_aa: CASSSPGGGQPQHF

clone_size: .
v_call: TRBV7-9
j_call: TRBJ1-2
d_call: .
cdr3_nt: TGTGCCAGCAGAGTAGGGACAACTCATGGCTACACCTTC
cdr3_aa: CASRVGTTHGYTF

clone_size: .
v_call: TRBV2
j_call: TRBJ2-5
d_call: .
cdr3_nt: TGTGCCAGCAGAAGGGACCCTAAAGAGACCCAGTACTTC
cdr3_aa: CASRRDPKETQYF

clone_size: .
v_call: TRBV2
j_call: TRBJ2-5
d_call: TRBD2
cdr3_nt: TGTGCCAGCAGTCCCCAGGGGGGGCGGGAGGGCCAAGAGACCCAGTACTTC
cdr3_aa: CASSPQGGREGQETQYF

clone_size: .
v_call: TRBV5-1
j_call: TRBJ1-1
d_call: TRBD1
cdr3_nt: TGCGCCAGCAGCTTGGGACAGGGGTACACTGAAGCTTTCTTT
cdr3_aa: CASSLGQGYTEAFF

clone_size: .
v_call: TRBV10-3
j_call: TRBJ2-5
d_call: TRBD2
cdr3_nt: TGTGCCATCAGTTCCGGGACTAGCGGCACAGAGACCCAGTACTTC
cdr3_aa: CAISSGTSGTETQYF

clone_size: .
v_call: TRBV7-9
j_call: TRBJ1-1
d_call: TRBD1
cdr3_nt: TGTGCCAGCAGCTTAGAGGGACAGCCCGGAAAGTTT
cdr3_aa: CASSLEGQPGKF

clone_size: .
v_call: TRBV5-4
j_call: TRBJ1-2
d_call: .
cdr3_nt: TGTGCCAGCAGCTTGGACAGGAGCTCTGGCTACACCTTC
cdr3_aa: CASSLDRSSGYTF

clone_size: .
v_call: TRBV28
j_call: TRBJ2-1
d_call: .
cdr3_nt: TGTGCCAGCGACGGACCCTACAATGAGCAGTTCTTC
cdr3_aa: CASDGPYNEQFF

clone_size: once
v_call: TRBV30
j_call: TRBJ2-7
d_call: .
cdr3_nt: TGTGCCTGGAGTGAAGGAGGCTCCTACGAGCAGTACTTC
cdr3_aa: CAWSEGGSYEQYF

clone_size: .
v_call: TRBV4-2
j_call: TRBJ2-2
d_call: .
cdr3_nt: TGTGCCAGCAGCCAAGAACGTGCGAACACCGGGGAGCTGTTTTTT
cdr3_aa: CASSQERANTGELFF

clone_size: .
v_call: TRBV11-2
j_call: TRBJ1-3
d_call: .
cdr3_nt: TGTGCCAGCAGCTCGCCGATCCGGGCCTCGTGGGGAAACACCATATATTTT
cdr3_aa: CASSSPIRASWGNTIYF

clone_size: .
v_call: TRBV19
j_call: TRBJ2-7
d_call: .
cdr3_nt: TGTGCCAGTAGTGATCGGTGGAGCTCCTACGAGCAGTACTTC
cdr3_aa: CASSDRWSSYEQYF

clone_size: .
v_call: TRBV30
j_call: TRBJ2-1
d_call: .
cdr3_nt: TGTGCCTGGAGTTCCGGGCGGACGAGCTCCTACAATGAGCAGTTCTTC
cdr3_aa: CAWSSGRTSSYNEQFF

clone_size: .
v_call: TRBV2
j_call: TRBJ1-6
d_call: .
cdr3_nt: TGTGCCAGCAGTTTACAGGGACAAGGCAATTCACCCCTCCACTTT
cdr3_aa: CASSLQGQGNSPLHF

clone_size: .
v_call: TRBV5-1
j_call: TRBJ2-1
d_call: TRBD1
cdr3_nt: TGCGCCAGCAGCTTCAATCGACAGGGGTCGGGGAATGAGCAGTTCTTC
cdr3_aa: CASSFNRQGSGNEQFF

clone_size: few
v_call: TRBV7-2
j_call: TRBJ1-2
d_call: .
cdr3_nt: TGTGCCAGCAGCCCCCGTAGCCCTAACTATGGCTACACCTTC
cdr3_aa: CASSPRSPNYGYTF

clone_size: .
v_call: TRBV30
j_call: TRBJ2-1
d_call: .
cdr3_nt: TGTGCCTGGAGTGTAAACGGGGGGCCGGGGAATGAGCAGTTCTTC
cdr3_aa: CAWSVNGGPGNEQFF

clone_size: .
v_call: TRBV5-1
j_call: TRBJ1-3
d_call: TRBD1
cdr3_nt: TGCGCCAGCAGGTCTCCAGGGGGAGGTGGAAACACCATATATTTT
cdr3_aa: CASRSPGGGGNTIYF

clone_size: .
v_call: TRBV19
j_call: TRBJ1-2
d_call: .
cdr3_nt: TGTGCCAGTAGTATCTGGGACTACAGGGGCTACACCTTC
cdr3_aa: CASSIWDYRGYTF

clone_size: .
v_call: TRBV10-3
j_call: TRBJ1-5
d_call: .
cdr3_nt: TGTGCCATCAGTGGAGCGGGGCAGCCCCAGCATTTT
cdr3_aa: CAISGAGQPQHF

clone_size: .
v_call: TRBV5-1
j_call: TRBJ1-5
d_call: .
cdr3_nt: TGCGCCAGCAGCTTAGACTACGGCGGGCCCCAGCATTTT
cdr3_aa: CASSLDYGGPQHF

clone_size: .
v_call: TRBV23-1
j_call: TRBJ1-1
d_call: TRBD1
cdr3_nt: TGCGCCAGCGGGGGACAGCTCATGAACACTGAAGCTTTCTTT
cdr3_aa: CASGGQLMNTEAFF

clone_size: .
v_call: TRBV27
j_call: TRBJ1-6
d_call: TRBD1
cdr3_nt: TGTGCCAGCGGGTCCTCGCTGGACAGGGGCACACCCCTCCACTTT
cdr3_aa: CASGSSLDRGTPLHF

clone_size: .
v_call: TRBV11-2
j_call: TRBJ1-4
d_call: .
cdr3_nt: TGTGCCAGCAGCTTATTACAAGCAACTAATGAAAAACTGTTTTTT
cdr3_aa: CASSLLQATNEKLFF

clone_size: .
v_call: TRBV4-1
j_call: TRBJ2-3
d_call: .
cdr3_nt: TGCGCCAGCAGTCCCCCAGGGGGGGATACGCAGTATTTT
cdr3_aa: CASSPPGGDTQYF

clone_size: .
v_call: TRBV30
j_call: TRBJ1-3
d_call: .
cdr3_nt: TGTGCCTGGAGTGTACTGGAGGGAAACACCATATATTTT
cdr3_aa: CAWSVLEGNTIYF

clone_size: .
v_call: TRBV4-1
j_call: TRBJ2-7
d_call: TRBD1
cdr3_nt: TGCGCCAGCAGCCCGACAGGGACAGGGGGCCCTCTCACCTACGAGCAGTACTTC
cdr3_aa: CASSPTGTGGPLTYEQYF

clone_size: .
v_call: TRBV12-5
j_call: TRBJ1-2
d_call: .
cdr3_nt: TGTGCTAGTGGTTTGGGCCCACCGATGGACTATGGCTACACCTTC
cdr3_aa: CASGLGPPMDYGYTF

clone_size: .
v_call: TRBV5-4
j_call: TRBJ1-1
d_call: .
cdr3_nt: TGTGCCAGCAGCTTGACAGGATCGAGCACTGAAGCTTTCTTT
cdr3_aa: CASSLTGSSTEAFF

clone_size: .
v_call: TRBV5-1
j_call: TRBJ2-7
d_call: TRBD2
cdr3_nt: TGCGCCAGCAGCTGGGGACTAGCGGGAGACGGCTCCTACGAGCAGTACTTC
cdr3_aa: CASSWGLAGDGSYEQYF